The 6 T cell receptor beta chains given below trace back to one sample, sequenced in a study of blood T cell repertoires in COVID-19. Clones were read by immunoSEQ multiplex PCR, and TCRdb kept only the in-frame ones, dropping some. The data hold around 110,000 clones, with 85% to 95% observed a single time. Sequencing was done on a sample of peripheral blood. These receptors all stem from a woman aged 25 to 39 with acute or convalescent COVID-19.

The rearrangement links TRBV4-3 to TRBJ1-6; D is uncertain. Germline V gene sequence: CDR1 LGHNA, CDR2 YSLEER. V was clipped by 0 bases and J by 6 bases, with 9 bases between them. The CDR3 spans 15 residues. In DNA form, the CDR3 reads TGCGCCAGCAGCCAAGACTCCACAGCTAATTCACCCCTCCACTTT. Protein sequence: CASSQDSTANSPLHF.

The chain carries TRBV2 and TRBJ1-1; a possible D gene is TRBD1 (6 bases). Looked up from germline, CDR1 is SNHLY and CDR2 is FYNNEI. The CDR3 is 14 amino acids. Trimming took off 2 bases at V and 10 bases at J, with 17 bases between the two ends. The CDR3 is CASSEPLDRVSAFF. The CDR3 DNA is TGTGCCAGCAGTGAACCTTTGGACAGAGTCTCAGCTTTCTTT. Looking up the rest from reference TRBV2 and TRBJ1-1 gives the full variable domain: EPEVTQTPSHQVTQMGQEVILRCVPISNHLYFYWYRQILGQKVEFLVSFYNNEISEKSEIFDDQFSVERPDGSNFTLKIRSTKLEDSAMYFCASSEPLDRVSAFFGQGTRLTVV.

This sequence joins TRBV5-5 and TRBJ2-7, with a possible D match to TRBD1 (5 bases). Germline loops: CDR1 SGHKS, CDR2 YYEKEE (reference sequence). The CDR3 contains 16 residues. V was cut by 3 bases and J by 6 bases, with 22 bases left in between. The chain's CDR3 is CASSSDRQGLSSEQYF. CDR3 coding DNA: TGTGCCAGCAGCTCGGACCGGCAGGGTCTTTCTTCCGAGCAGTACTTC.

The V call is TRBV4-3, the J call TRBJ2-5; D not certain. CDR1 is LGHNA, CDR2 YSLEER, per germline. The CDR3 covers 15 residues. Trimming took off 4 bases at V and 4 bases at J, with 16 bases between the two ends. The CDR3 DNA reads TGCGCCAGCAGCCTAATTCTTAGCACCACAGAGACCCAGTACTTC. Amino acids: CASSLILSTTETQYF.

This chain joins TRBV2 and TRBJ2-2; 8 bases map to TRBD1. Trimming removed 6 bases from V and 3 bases from J; junction bases left unmatched: 6. Looked up from germline, CDR1 is SNHLY and CDR2 is FYNNEI. The CDR3 runs 15 residues. The CDR3 loop reads CASRIKQGDTGELFF. CDR3 nucleotides: TGTGCCAGCAGGATAAAACAGGGGGACACCGGGGAGCTGTTTTTT.

The chain employs TRBV7-2 and TRBJ1-5; TRBD1 matches 11 bases. The length of the CDR3 is 15 residues. V shed 1 base and J 9 bases; nucleotides not matched to a gene: 5. The germline V gene has CDR1 SGHTA and CDR2 FQGNSA. The CDR3 sequence: CASSLEGQGEGPQHF. The CDR3 DNA is TGTGCCAGCAGCTTAGAGGGACAGGGGGAAGGGCCCCAGCATTTT. Looking up the rest from reference TRBV7-2 and TRBJ1-5 gives the full variable domain: GAGVSQSPSNKVTEKGKDVELRCDPISGHTALYWYRQSLGQGLEFLIYFQGNSAPDKSGLPSDRFSAERTGGSVSTLTIQRTQQEDSAVYLCASSLEGQGEGPQHFGDGTRLSIL.